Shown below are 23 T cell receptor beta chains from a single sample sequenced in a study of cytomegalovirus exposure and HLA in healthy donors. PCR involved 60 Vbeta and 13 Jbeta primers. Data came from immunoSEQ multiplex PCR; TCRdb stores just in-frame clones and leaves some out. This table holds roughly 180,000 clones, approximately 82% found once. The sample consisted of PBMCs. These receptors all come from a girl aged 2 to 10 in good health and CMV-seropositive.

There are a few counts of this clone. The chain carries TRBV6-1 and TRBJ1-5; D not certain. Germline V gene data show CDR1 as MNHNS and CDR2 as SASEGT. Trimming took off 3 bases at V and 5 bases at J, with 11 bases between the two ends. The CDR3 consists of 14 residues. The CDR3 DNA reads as TGTGCCAGCAGTGATGAGGCAGAATATCAGCCCCAGCATTTT. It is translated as CASSDEAEYQPQHF.

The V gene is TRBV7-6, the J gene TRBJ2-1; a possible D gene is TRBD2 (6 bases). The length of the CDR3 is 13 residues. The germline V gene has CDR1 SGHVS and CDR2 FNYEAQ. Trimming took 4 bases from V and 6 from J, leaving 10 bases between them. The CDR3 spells CASSWQRANEQFF. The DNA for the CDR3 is TGTGCCAGCAGCTGGCAGCGGGCCAATGAGCAGTTCTTC.

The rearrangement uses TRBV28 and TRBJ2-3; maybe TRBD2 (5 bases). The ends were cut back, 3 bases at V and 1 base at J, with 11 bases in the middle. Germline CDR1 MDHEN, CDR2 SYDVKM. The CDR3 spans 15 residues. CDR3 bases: TGTGCCAGCAGTTTTGTGGGAGTAGGCACAGATACGCAGTATTTT. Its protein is CASSFVGVGTDTQYF.

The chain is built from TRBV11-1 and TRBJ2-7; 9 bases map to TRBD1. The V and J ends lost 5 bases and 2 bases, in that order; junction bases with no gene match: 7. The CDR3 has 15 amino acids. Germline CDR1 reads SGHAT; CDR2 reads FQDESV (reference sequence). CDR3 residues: CASSRPGQGTYEQYF. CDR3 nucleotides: TGTGCCAGCAGCCGCCCGGGACAGGGTACCTACGAGCAGTACTTC.

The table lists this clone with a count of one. CDR3 in DNA: TGCAGCGCTAGGGGACTAGTGGGCAGTGAGCAGTTCTTC. This translates into CSARGLVGSEQFF. This chain joins TRBV29-1 and TRBJ2-1; 8 bases align to TRBD2. The CDR3 has 13 residues. The V gene end was trimmed by 7 bases and the J gene end by 9 bases; junction bases not matched to a gene: 11. Looked up from germline, CDR1 is SQVTM and CDR2 is ANQGSEA.

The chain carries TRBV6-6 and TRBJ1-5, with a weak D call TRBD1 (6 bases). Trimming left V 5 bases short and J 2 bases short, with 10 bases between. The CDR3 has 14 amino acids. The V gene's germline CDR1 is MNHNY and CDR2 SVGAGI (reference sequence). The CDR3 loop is CASSVGHRNQPQHF. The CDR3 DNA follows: TGTGCCAGCAGTGTGGGACATCGCAATCAGCCCCAGCATTTT.

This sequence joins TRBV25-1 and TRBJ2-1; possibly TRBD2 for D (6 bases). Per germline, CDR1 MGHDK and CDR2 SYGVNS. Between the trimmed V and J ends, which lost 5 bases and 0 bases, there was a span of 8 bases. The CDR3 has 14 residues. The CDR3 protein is CASSIGSSYNEQFF. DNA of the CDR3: TGTGCCAGCAGTATCGGGAGCTCCTACAATGAGCAGTTCTTC. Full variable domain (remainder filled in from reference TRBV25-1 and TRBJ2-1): EADIYQTPRYLVIGTGKKITLECSQTMGHDKMYWYQQDPGMELHLIHYSYGVNSTEKGDLSSESTVSRIRTEHFPLTLESARPSHTSQYLCASSIGSSYNEQFFGPGTRLTVL.

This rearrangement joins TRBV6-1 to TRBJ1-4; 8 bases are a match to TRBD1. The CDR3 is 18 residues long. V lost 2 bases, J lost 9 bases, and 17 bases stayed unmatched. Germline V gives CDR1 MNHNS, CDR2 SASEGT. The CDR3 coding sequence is TGTGCCAGCAGTGAAAATGTTTTTGGGACGGGACAGGAGAAAAAACTGTTTTTT. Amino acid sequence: CASSENVFGTGQEKKLFF.

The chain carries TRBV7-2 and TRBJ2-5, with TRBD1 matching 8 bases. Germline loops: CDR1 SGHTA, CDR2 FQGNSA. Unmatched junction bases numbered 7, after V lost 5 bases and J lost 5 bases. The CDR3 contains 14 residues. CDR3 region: CASSRDRGKETQYF. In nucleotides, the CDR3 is TGTGCCAGCAGCAGAGACAGGGGAAAGGAGACCCAGTACTTC.

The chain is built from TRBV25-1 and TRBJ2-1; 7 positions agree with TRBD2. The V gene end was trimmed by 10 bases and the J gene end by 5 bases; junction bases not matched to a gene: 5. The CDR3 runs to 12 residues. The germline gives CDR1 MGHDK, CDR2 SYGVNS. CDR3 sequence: CATAGVNNEQFF. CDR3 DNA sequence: TGTGCCACGGCGGGAGTGAACAATGAGCAGTTCTTC.

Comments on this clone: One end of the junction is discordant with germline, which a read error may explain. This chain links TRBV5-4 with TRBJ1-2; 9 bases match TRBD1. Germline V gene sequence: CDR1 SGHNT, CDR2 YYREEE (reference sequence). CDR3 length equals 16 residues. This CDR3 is CASSFKGQGRRYGYPF. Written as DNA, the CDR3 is TGTGCCAGCAGCTTCAAGGGACAGGGTCGGCGGTATGGCTACCCCTTC.

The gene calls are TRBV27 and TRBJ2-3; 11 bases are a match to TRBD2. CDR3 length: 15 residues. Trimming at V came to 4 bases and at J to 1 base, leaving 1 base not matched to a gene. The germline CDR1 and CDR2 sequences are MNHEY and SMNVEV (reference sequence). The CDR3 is CASSSTSGGTDTQYF. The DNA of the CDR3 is TGTGCCAGCAGTTCGACTAGCGGGGGCACAGATACGCAGTATTTT.

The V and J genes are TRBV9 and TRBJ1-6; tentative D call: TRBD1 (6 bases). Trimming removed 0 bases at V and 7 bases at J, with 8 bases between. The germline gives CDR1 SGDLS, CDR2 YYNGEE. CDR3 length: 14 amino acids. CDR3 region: CASSVEQGNSPLHF. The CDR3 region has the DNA TGTGCCAGCAGCGTAGAACAGGGAAATTCACCCCTCCACTTT.

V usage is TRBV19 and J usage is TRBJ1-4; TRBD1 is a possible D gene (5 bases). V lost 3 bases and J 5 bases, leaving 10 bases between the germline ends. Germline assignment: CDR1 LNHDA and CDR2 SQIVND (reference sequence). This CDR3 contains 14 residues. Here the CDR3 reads CASSMGQYNEKLFF. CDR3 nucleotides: TGTGCCAGTAGTATGGGGCAGTACAATGAAAAACTGTTTTTT.

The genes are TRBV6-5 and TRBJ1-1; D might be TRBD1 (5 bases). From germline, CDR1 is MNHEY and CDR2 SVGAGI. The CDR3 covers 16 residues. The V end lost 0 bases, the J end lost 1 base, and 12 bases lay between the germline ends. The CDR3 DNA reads TGTGCCAGCAGTTACTCCATGGGGCCAGCGAACACTGAAGCTTTCTTT. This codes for CASSYSMGPANTEAFF.

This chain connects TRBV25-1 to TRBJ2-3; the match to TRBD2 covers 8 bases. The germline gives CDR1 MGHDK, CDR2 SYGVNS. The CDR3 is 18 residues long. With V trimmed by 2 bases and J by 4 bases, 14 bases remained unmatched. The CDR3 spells CASSEGIGGATMSDTQYF. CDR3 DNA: TGTGCCAGCAGTGAAGGGATCGGGGGGGCCACTATGTCAGATACGCAGTATTTT.

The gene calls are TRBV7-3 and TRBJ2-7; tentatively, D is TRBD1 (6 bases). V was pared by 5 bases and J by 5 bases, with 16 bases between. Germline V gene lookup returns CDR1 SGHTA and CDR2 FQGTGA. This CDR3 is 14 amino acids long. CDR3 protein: CASSPHTGIHEQYF. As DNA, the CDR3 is TGTGCCAGCAGCCCTCATACAGGGATCCACGAGCAGTACTTC.

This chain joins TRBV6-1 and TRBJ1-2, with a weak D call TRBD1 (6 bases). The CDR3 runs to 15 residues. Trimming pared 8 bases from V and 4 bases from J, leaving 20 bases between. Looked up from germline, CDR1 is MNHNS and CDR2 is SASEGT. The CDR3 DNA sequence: TGTGCCAGCGAGGGGGGAGGGCAGTCTTTCTATGGCTACACCTTC. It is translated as CASEGGGQSFYGYTF.

CDR3 sequence reads: CASSGGAQNSGNTIYF. Written as DNA, the CDR3 is TGTGCCAGTAGTGGTGGGGCGCAAAACTCTGGAAACACCATATATTTT. This chain joins TRBV19 and TRBJ1-3, with a weak D call TRBD1 (5 bases). This CDR3 contains 16 residues. V lost 5 bases, J lost 0 bases, and 14 bases lay in between. Germline lookup yields CDR1 LNHDA and CDR2 SQIVND (reference sequence).

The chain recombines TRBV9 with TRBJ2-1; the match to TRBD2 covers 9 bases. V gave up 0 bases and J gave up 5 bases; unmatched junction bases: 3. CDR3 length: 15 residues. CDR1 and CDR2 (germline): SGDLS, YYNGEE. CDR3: CASSVGGRAHNEQFF. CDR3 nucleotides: TGTGCCAGCAGCGTAGGCGGGAGGGCCCACAATGAGCAGTTCTTC.

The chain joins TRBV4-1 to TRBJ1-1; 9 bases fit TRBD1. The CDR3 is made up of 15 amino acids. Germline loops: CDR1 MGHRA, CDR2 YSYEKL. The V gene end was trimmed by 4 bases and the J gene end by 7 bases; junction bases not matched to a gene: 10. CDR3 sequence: CASSPTGTGTFEAFF. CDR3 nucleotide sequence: TGCGCCAGCAGCCCAACCGGGACAGGGACTTTTGAAGCTTTCTTT.

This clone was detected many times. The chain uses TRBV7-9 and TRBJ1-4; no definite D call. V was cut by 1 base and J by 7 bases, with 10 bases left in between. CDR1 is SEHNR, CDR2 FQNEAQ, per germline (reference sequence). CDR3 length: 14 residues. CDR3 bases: TGTGCCAGCAGCTTAGTAGCCGCCTTTGAAAAACTGTTTTTT. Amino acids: CASSLVAAFEKLFF. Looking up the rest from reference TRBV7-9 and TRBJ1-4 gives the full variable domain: DTGVSQNPRHKITKRGQNVTFRCDPISEHNRLYWYRQTLGQGPEFLTYFQNEAQLEKSRLLSDRFSAERPKGSFSTLEIQRTEQGDSAMYLCASSLVAAFEKLFFGSGTQLSVL.

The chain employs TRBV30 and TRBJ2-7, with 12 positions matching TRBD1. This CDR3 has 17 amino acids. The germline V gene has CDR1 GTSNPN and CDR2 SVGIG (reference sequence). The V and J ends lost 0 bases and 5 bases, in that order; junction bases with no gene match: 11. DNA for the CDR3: TGTGCCTGGAGTGTACAGTGGGGACAGGGGGCGTACCACGAGCAGTACTTC. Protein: CAWSVQWGQGAYHEQYF.